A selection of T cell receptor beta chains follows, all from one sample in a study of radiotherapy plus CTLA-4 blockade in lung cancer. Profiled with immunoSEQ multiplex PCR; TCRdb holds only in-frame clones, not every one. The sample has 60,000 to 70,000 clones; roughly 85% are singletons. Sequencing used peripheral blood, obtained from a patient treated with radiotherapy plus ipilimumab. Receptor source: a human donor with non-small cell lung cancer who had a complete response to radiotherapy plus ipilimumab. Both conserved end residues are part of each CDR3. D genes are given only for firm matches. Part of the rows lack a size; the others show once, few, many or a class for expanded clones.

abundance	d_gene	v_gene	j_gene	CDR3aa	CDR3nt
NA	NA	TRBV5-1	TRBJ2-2	CASSFQGTGELFF	TGCGCCAGCAGCTTCCAGGGTACCGGGGAGCTGTTTTTT
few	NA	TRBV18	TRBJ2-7	CASSSDQGQYF	TGTGCCAGCTCATCCGACCAGGGGCAGTACTTC
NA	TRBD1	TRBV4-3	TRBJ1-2	CASSPEDRVDNGYTF	TGCGCCAGCAGCCCGGAGGACAGGGTAGACAATGGCTACACCTTC
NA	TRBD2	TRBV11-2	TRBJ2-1	CASSTSSGGHNEQFF	TGTGCCAGCAGCACATCTAGCGGGGGGCACAATGAGCAGTTCTTC
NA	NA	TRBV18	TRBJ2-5	CASSLGVSETQYF	TGTGCCAGCTCACTCGGAGTGTCAGAGACCCAGTACTTC
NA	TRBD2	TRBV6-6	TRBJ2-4	CASSYSGGRTKNIQYF	TGTGCCAGCAGTTACTCCGGCGGGAGGACCAAAAACATTCAGTACTTC
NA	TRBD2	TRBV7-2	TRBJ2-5	CASSPVVREGPETQYF	TGTGCCAGCAGCCCTGTCGTGCGGGAGGGCCCGGAGACCCAGTACTTC
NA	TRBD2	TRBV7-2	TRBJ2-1	CASSSSSGLNEQFF	TGTGCCAGCAGCTCCTCTAGCGGCTTGAATGAGCAGTTCTTC
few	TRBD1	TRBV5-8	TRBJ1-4	CASSPDRGRAEKLFF	TGTGCCAGCAGCCCGGACAGGGGGCGTGCGGAAAAACTGTTTTTT
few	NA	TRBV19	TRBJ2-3	CASSISSDLITDTQYF	TGTGCCAGTAGTATAAGTAGCGACCTGATCACAGATACGCAGTATTTT
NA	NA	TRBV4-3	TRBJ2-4	CASSQASAARDDIQYF	TGCGCCAGCAGCCAAGCTTCGGCAGCCCGTGACGACATTCAGTACTTC
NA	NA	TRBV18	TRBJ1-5	CASSPLGGDQPQHF	TGTGCCAGCTCACCCCTGGGCGGCGATCAGCCCCAGCATTTT
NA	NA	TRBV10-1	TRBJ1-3	CASSEGNTIYF	TGCGCCAGCAGTGAGGGAAACACCATATATTTT
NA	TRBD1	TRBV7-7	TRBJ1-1	CASSPPGQGNTEAFF	TGTGCTAGCAGCCCCCCGGGACAGGGGAACACTGAAGCTTTCTTT
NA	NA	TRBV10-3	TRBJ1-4	CATTTDRNEKLFF	TGTGCCACGACGACAGATAGAAATGAAAAACTGTTTTTT
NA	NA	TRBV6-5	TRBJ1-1	CASSYSQLRLEAFF	TGTGCCAGCAGTTACTCCCAGCTCAGACTTGAAGCTTTCTTT
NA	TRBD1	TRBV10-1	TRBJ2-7	CASSSGQGRYEQYF	TGCGCCTCTAGCAGCGGACAGGGACGGTACGAGCAGTACTTC
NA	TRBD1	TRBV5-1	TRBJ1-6	CASSQSGQLVSSPLHF	TGCGCCAGCAGCCAGTCGGGACAGCTTGTAAGTTCACCCCTCCACTTT
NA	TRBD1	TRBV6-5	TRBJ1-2	CASSYSGTGNYGYTF	TGTGCCAGCAGTTACTCCGGGACAGGGAACTATGGCTACACCTTC
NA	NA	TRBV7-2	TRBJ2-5	CASSPLRGGGETQYF	TGTGCCAGCAGCCCCCTACGTGGAGGGGGAGAGACCCAGTACTTC
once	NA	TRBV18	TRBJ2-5	CASSPPGWDQQETQYF	TGTGCCAGCTCACCACCAGGGTGGGATCAACAAGAGACCCAGTACTTC
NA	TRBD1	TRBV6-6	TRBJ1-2	CASQGEGYGYTF	TGTGCCAGCCAGGGGGAAGGCTATGGCTACACCTTC
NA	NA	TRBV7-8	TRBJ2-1	CASSPEDRDGYNEQFF	TGTGCCAGCAGCCCCGAGGACCGGGACGGTTACAATGAGCAGTTCTTC
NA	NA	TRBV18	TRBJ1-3	CASSPAGSRFSGNTIYF	TGTGCCAGCTCACCGGCCGGGAGCAGATTCTCTGGAAACACCATATATTTT
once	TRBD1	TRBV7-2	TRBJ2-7	CASSIGQGFYEQYF	TGTGCCAGCAGCATCGGACAGGGCTTTTACGAGCAGTACTTC
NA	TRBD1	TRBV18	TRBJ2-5	CASSPPGQGRGETQYF	TGTGCCAGCTCACCACCAGGACAGGGGCGAGGAGAGACCCAGTACTTC
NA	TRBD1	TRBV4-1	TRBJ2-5	CASSQATGGRETQYF	TGCGCCAGCAGCCAAGCGACAGGGGGCCGAGAGACCCAGTACTTC
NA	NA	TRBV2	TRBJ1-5	CASKTQENQPQHF	TGTGCCAGCAAGACACAGGAGAATCAGCCCCAGCATTTT
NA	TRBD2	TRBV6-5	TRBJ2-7	CASSYGDSGGALEQYF	TGTGCCAGCAGTTACGGGGATAGCGGGGGGGCCCTCGAGCAGTACTTC
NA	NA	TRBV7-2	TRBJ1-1	CASSFDTEAFF	TGTGCCAGCAGCTTCGACACTGAAGCTTTCTTT
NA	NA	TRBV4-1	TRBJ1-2	CASGFVRPTLRYGYTF	TGCGCCAGCGGATTTGTTAGGCCAACCCTTCGCTATGGCTACACCTTC
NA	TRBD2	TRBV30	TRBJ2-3	CAWSRVGRGVTDTQYF	TGTGCCTGGAGTCGGGTGGGGCGGGGGGTTACAGATACGCAGTATTTT
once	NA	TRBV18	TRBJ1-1	CASSPQASNTEAFF	TGTGCCAGCTCACCCCAGGCCTCGAACACTGAAGCTTTCTTT
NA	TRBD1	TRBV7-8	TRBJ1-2	CASSPPGQGLYYGYTF	TGTGCCAGCAGCCCCCCCGGACAGGGGCTATACTATGGCTACACCTTC
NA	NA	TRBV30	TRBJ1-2	CAWTLSDTHYGYTF	TGTGCCTGGACCCTATCGGACACCCACTATGGCTACACCTTC
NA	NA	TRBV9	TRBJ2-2	CASSLTTGTGNTGELFF	TGTGCCAGCAGCCTGACCACCGGGACCGGGAACACCGGGGAGCTGTTTTTT
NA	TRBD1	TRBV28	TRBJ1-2	CASGTEYPGYTF	TGTGCCAGCGGGACAGAGTACCCTGGCTACACCTTC